Each of the 3 T cell receptor beta chains below was sequenced from the same sample in a study of T cells after yellow fever vaccination. MiXCR was run by TCRdb on the 5' RACE reads, yielding one entry per CDR3 protein. This sample has 450,000 to 550,000 distinct CDR3 sequences; around a fifth occur once, and the top ten carry roughly a sixth. Sequences were derived from PBMCs, sampled approximately 22 days after the first yellow fever vaccination. These receptor sequences come from a man aged 18 to 30 who received the YFV17D yellow fever vaccine.

The J gene is TRBJ2-1, the V gene TRBV4-3; TRBD2 might be the D (5 bases). V dropped 1 base and J dropped 4 bases, with 14 bases sitting between them. The CDR3 has 16 residues. Germline CDR1 is LGHNA and CDR2 is YSLEER. CDR3 in amino acids: CASSQVGQRLYNEQFF. The CDR3 bases are TGCGCCAGCAGCCAAGTGGGCCAGAGACTATACAATGAGCAGTTCTTC.

The table lists this clonotype with a few counts. V is TRBV21-1 and J is TRBJ1-2; TRBD1 is the table's D call and was not checked against the DNA. TRBV21-1 is a documented pseudogene. The CDR3 has 14 amino acids. This CDR3 reads CASSKGARREGYTF. The CDR3 nucleotides are TGTGCCAGCAGCAAAGGTGCGCGGCGCGAGGGCTACACCTTC.

This clonotype was seen more than once but under ten times. V and J are TRBV7-8 and TRBJ2-6; TRBD1 agrees at 12 bases. Trimming took 8 bases from V and 1 from J; bases not matched to a gene: 9. Germline V gives CDR1 SGHVS, CDR2 FQNEAQ. The CDR3 is 18 amino acids. The chain's CDR3 is CASFMRDRGRSGANVLTF. The CDR3 DNA reads TGTGCCAGCTTCATGCGGGACAGGGGGCGTTCTGGGGCCAACGTCCTGACTTTC.